The rows below give T cell receptor beta chains drawn from one sample of a study of OX40 agonist ivuxolimab in advanced cancers. Some clones are missing from TCRdb's copy, which holds only in-frame ones; the method was immunoSEQ multiplex PCR. The data contain 91,000 or so clones, about nine tenths of them singletons. The sequences come from CD4+ or CD8+ T cells sorted from blood, collected in a trial of the OX40 agonist ivuxolimab. These receptors were collected from an adult with an advanced solid tumor such as melanoma, head and neck, liver or kidney cancer. CDR3s include the opening cysteine and the closing phenylalanine or tryptophan. D genes are given only for firm matches. Expanded clones get a size class; other rows say once, few or many, or leave the size out.

D | size | J | V | CDR3 | DNA
- | - | TRBJ2-3 | TRBV5-5 | CASTPPSGQTGDTQYF | TGTGCCAGCACCCCGCCCTCAGGGCAGACAGGAGATACGCAGTATTTT
TRBD2 | - | TRBJ2-7 | TRBV5-1 | CASSFQAGGPYEQYF | TGCGCCAGCAGCTTCCAAGCGGGAGGCCCCTACGAGCAGTACTTC
- | - | TRBJ2-1 | TRBV19 | CASSKLGGLSYNEQFF | TGTGCCAGTAGTAAGTTGGGCGGGTTGTCCTACAATGAGCAGTTCTTC
- | - | TRBJ1-1 | TRBV5-1 | CASSLVSGSVNTEAFF | TGCGCCAGCAGCTTGGTTAGCGGTAGCGTGAACACTGAAGCTTTCTTT
- | - | TRBJ2-7 | TRBV7-9 | CASSLFGNYEQYF | TGTGCCAGCAGCTTATTCGGCAACTACGAGCAGTACTTC
TRBD2 | - | TRBJ2-3 | TRBV28 | CASSHFTGGAQDTQYF | TGTGCCAGCAGCCATTTTACGGGAGGAGCGCAAGATACGCAGTATTTT
- | - | TRBJ1-3 | TRBV29-1 | CSVWTPGNTIYF | TGCAGCGTTTGGACACCTGGAAACACCATATATTTT
- | - | TRBJ2-6 | TRBV7-2 | CASSLEGHGANVLTF | TGTGCCAGCAGCTTAGAGGGGCACGGGGCCAACGTCCTGACTTTC
TRBD2 | - | TRBJ2-1 | TRBV11-2 | CASSSTSGRRAYNEQFF | TGTGCCAGCAGCTCGACTAGCGGGAGAAGGGCCTACAATGAGCAGTTCTTC
TRBD2 | - | TRBJ2-3 | TRBV29-1 | CSVGLATSTDTQYF | TGCAGCGTTGGACTAGCAACTAGCACAGATACGCAGTATTTT
- | - | TRBJ1-5 | TRBV6-1 | CASSEAGGAQPQHF | TGTGCCAGCAGTGAAGCAGGAGGAGCCCAGCCCCAGCATTTT
- | - | TRBJ2-7 | TRBV6-5 | CASSYSSAFSYEQYF | TGTGCCAGCAGTTACTCGTCGGCCTTCTCCTACGAGCAGTACTTC
TRBD2 | - | TRBJ2-3 | TRBV5-1 | CASSSRTSTYSTDTQYF | TGCGCCAGCAGCTCTCGGACTAGCACTTATAGCACAGATACGCAGTATTTT
- | - | TRBJ1-1 | TRBV29-1 | CSAAEGTNTEAFF | TGCAGCGCCGCCGAGGGGACGAACACTGAAGCTTTCTTT
TRBD2 | - | TRBJ2-1 | TRBV5-4 | CASSGGLAGGTYNEQFF | TGTGCCAGCAGTGGGGGACTAGCGGGAGGGACCTACAATGAGCAGTTCTTC
- | - | TRBJ1-1 | TRBV6-6 | CASSYPENTEAFF | TGTGCCAGCAGTTACCCTGAGAACACTGAAGCTTTCTTT
- | - | TRBJ2-7 | TRBV2 | CASTPAGNKGHEQYF | TGTGCCAGCACCCCGGCGGGCAATAAGGGCCACGAGCAGTACTTC
TRBD2 | once | TRBJ2-3 | TRBV10-3 | CAIRETSGSGTDTQYF | TGTGCCATCAGGGAGACTAGCGGGAGCGGAACAGATACGCAGTATTTT
- | - | TRBJ1-1 | TRBV11-3 | CASSFGTDRPSTEAFF | TGTGCCAGCAGCTTTGGGACCGATCGTCCGTCCACTGAAGCTTTCTTT
- | few | TRBJ2-1 | TRBV10-3 | CAISESKLLNEQFF | TGTGCCATCAGTGAGTCGAAGCTCCTAAATGAGCAGTTCTTC
- | - | TRBJ2-3 | TRBV5-1 | CASSLARSGGQTTDTQYF | TGCGCCAGCAGCTTGGCCCGATCCGGCGGACAAACCACAGATACGCAGTATTTT
- | - | TRBJ1-1 | TRBV18 | CASSAEGGEAFF | TGTGCCAGCTCAGCAGAGGGGGGGGAAGCTTTCTTT
TRBD1 | - | TRBJ1-5 | TRBV19 | CASRQGISNQPQHF | TGTGCCAGTAGACAGGGGATCTCCAATCAGCCCCAGCATTTT
- | - | TRBJ1-2 | TRBV30 | CAWIQTNYGYTF | TGTGCCTGGATCCAGACTAACTATGGCTACACCTTC
- | - | TRBJ1-2 | TRBV5-1 | CASSLAGTSYGYTF | TGCGCCAGCAGCTTGGCCGGGACATCTTATGGCTACACCTTC
TRBD2 | - | TRBJ2-7 | TRBV2 | CASSPRLATAYEQYF | TGTGCCAGCAGTCCGAGACTAGCCACAGCCTACGAGCAGTACTTC
TRBD2 | once | TRBJ2-5 | TRBV5-1 | CASSLGTSQETQYF | TGCGCCAGCAGCTTAGGGACTAGCCAAGAGACCCAGTACTTC
TRBD2 | - | TRBJ2-7 | TRBV13 | CASSLNGAGGPNEQYF | TGTGCCAGCAGCTTAAACGGGGCGGGAGGGCCCAACGAGCAGTACTTC
- | few | TRBJ2-7 | TRBV9 | CASSAHLGEAYEQYF | TGTGCCAGCAGCGCCCATTTAGGGGAGGCCTACGAGCAGTACTTC
TRBD1 | - | TRBJ1-2 | TRBV27 | CASSLVAGGLLGYGYTF | TGTGCCAGCAGTTTGGTGGCAGGGGGCCTTCTCGGCTATGGCTACACCTTC
- | - | TRBJ2-1 | TRBV28 | CASSPQGNNEQFF | TGTGCCAGCAGTCCCCAGGGGAACAATGAGCAGTTCTTC
TRBD2 | - | TRBJ2-1 | TRBV7-8 | CASSPTSGRAHEQFF | TGTGCCAGCAGCCCCACTAGCGGGAGGGCCCATGAGCAGTTCTTC
- | once | TRBJ1-2 | TRBV7-9 | CASSQTQAPGGYTF | TGTGCCAGCAGCCAAACACAGGCCCCGGGGGGCTACACCTTC
TRBD2 | - | TRBJ2-2 | TRBV5-1 | CASSPGLAGVEELFF | TGCGCCAGCAGCCCTGGACTAGCGGGAGTGGAGGAGCTGTTTTTT
- | - | TRBJ2-5 | TRBV11-3 | CASSLHRAQETQYF | TGTGCCAGCAGCTTGCACAGGGCACAAGAGACCCAGTACTTC
- | - | TRBJ1-2 | TRBV28 | CASSPTAVEGDGYTF | TGTGCCAGCAGCCCCACCGCAGTGGAGGGGGATGGCTACACCTTC
TRBD2 | - | TRBJ2-1 | TRBV2 | CASRGLAGEQFF | TGTGCCAGCAGGGGACTAGCGGGTGAGCAGTTCTTC
TRBD1 | - | TRBJ2-7 | TRBV27 | CASKIGTGDSYEQYF | TGTGCCAGCAAAATAGGGACAGGGGACTCCTACGAGCAGTACTTC
- | - | TRBJ2-5 | TRBV11-2 | CASSLGVGARVETQYF | TGTGCCAGCAGCTTAGGGGTCGGGGCGAGGGTAGAGACCCAGTACTTC
- | - | TRBJ1-5 | TRBV5-3 | CARSLAPEPNQPQHF | TGTGCCAGAAGCTTGGCCCCCGAGCCGAATCAGCCCCAGCATTTT
TRBD1 | - | TRBJ2-2 | TRBV6-6 | CASNRDQGVGTGELFF | TGTGCCAGCAACCGTGACCAGGGGGTCGGCACCGGGGAGCTGTTTTTT
- | - | TRBJ2-5 | TRBV5-1 | CASSWGTTQETQYF | TGCGCCAGCAGCTGGGGGACAACTCAAGAGACCCAGTACTTC
- | - | TRBJ1-1 | TRBV5-1 | CASSLGGMGNTEAFF | TGCGCCAGCAGCTTGGGAGGGATGGGGAACACTGAAGCTTTCTTT
- | - | TRBJ2-7 | TRBV2 | CASSERDLPRSSYEQYF | TGTGCCAGCAGTGAACGGGACCTCCCTCGAAGCTCCTACGAGCAGTACTTC